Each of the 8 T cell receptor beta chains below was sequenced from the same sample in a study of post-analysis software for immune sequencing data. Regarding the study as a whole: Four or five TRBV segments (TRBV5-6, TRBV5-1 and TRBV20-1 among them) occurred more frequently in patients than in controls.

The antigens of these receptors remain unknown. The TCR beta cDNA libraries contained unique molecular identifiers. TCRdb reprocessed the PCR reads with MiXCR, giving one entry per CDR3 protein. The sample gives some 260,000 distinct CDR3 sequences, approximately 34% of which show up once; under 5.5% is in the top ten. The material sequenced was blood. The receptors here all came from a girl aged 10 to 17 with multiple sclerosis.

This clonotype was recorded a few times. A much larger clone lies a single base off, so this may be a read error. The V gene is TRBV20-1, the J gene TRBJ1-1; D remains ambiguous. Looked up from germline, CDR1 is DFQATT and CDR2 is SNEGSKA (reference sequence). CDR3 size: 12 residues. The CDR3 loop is CRARVGSTEAFF. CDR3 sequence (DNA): TGCAGGGCTAGAGTGGGGTCCACTGAAGCTTTCTTT.

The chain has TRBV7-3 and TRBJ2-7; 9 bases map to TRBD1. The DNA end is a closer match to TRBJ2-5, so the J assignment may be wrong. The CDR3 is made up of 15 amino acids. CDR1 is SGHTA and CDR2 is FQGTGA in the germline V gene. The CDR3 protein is CASSLTNTGGETQYF. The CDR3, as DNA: TGTGCCAGCAGCTTAACGAACACAGGGGGCGAGACCCAGTACTTC.

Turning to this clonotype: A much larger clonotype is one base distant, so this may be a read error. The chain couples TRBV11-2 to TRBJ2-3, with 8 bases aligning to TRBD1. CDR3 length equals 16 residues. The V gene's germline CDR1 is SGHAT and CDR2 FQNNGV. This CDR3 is CTSSLGPDRGPDTQYF. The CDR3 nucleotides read TGTACCAGCAGCTTAGGCCCAGACAGGGGCCCAGATACGCAGTATTTT.

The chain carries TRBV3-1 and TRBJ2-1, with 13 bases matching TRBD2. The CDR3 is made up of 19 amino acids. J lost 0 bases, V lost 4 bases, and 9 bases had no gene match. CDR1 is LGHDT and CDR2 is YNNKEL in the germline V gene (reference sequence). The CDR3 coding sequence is TGTGCCAGCAGCCCACCGGGACTAGCGGGGTCGAGCTCCTACAATGAGCAGTTCTTC. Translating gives CASSPPGLAGSSSYNEQFF.

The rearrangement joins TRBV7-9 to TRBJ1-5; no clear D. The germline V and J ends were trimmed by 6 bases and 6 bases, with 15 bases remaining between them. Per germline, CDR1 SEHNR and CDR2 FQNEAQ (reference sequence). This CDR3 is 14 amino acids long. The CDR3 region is CASSPPGVRQPQHF. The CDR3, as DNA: TGTGCCAGCAGTCCTCCAGGCGTCCGTCAGCCCCAGCATTTT.

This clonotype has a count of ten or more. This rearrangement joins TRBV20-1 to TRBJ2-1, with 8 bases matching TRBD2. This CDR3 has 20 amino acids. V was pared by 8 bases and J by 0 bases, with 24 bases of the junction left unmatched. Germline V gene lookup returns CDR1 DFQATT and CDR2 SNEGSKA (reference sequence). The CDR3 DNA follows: TGCAGTCTCGGTACCCGTATAGCGGGGACCCGTATAAGCTCCTACAATGAGCAGTTCTTC. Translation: CSLGTRIAGTRISSYNEQFF.

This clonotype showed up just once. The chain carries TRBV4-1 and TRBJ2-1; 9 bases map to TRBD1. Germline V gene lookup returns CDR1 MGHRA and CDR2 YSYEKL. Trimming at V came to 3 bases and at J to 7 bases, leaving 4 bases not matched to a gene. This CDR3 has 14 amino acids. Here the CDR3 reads CASSQGTGWNEQFF. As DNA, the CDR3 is TGCGCCAGCAGCCAGGGGACAGGGTGGAATGAGCAGTTCTTC.

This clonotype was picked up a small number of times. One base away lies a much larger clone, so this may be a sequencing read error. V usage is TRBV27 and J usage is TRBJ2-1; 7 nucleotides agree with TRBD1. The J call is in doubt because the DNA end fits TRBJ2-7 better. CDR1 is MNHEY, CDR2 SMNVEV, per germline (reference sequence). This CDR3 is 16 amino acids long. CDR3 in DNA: TGTGCCAGCAGCAACAGGGGCGCTACTCCCTACAATGAGCAGTACTTC. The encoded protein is CASSNRGATPYNEQYF.